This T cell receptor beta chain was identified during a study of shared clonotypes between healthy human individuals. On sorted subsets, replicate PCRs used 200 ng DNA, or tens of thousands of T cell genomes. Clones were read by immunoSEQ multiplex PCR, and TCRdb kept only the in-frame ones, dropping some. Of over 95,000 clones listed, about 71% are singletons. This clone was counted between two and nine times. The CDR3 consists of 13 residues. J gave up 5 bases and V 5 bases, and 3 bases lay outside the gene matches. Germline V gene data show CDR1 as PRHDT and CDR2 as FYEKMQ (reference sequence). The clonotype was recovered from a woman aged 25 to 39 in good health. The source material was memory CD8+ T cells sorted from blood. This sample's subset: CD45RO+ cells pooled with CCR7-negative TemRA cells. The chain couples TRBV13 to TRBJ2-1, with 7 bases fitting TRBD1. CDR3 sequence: CASSATGDNEQFF. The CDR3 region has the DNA TGTGCCAGCAGCGCAACAGGGGACAATGAGCAGTTCTTC.